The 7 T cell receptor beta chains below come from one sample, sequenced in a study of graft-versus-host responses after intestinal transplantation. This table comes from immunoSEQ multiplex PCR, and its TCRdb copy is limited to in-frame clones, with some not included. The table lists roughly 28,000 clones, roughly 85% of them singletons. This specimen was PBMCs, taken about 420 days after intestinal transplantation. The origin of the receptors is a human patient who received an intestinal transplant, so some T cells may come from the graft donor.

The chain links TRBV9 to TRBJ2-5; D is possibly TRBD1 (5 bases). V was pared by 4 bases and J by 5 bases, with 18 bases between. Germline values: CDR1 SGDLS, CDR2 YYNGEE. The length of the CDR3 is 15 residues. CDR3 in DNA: TGTGCCAGCAGCCCCCGGGCGGAAGGGGTCGAGACCCAGTACTTC. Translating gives CASSPRAEGVETQYF.

The CDR3 reads CASSRGQSSYEQYF. The CDR3 DNA follows: TGTGCCAGCAGCCGCGGACAGAGCTCCTACGAGCAGTACTTC. This rearrangement joins TRBV6-6 to TRBJ2-7; TRBD1 might be the D (6 bases). The V gene lost 6 bases and the J gene lost 0 bases, with 12 bases spanning the gap. The CDR3 is 14 amino acids. The germline V gene encodes CDR1 MNHNY and CDR2 SVGAGI (reference sequence).

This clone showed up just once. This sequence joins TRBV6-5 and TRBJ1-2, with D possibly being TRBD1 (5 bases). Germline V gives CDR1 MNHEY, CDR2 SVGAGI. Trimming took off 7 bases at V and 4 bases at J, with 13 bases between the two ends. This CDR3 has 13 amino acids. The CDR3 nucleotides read TGTGCCAGCATAGGGGAAGGGCCCTATGGCTACACCTTC. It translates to CASIGEGPYGYTF.

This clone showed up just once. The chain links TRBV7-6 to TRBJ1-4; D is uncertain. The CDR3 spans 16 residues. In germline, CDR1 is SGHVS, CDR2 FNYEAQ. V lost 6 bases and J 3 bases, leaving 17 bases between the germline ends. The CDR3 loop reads CASSATIYEANEKLFF. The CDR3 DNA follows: TGTGCCAGCAGTGCGACTATCTATGAGGCTAATGAAAAACTGTTTTTT.

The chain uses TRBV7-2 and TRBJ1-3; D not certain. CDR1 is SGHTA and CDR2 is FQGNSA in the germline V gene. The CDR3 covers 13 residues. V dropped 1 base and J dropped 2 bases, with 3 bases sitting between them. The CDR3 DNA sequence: TGTGCCAGCAGCTTAGGCACTGGAAACACCATATATTTT. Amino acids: CASSLGTGNTIYF.

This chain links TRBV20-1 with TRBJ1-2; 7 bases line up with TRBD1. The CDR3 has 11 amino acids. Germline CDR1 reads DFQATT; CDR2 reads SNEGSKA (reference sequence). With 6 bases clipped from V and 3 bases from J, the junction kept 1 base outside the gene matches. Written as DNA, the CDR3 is TGCAGTGCCACAGGGGACTATGGCTACACCTTC. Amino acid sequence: CSATGDYGYTF.

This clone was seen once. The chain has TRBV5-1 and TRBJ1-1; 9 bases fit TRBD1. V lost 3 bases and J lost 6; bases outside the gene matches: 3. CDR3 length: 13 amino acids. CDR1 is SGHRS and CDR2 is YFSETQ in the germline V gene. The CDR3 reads CASSSGTGPEAFF. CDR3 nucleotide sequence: TGCGCCAGCAGCTCAGGGACAGGGCCTGAAGCTTTCTTT.